These 17 T cell receptor beta chains were sequenced from one sample in a study of Ad26.COV2.S vaccination and SARS-CoV-2 variants. The treatment was: about 20 received Ad26.COV2.S at low or high dose, single or two shots; five or six received placebo; per-sample allocation not given. Day 63 after the first vaccine or placebo injection was the time point for sampling. Produced via immunoSEQ multiplex PCR; TCRdb's table is partial and in-frame only. The table lists about 480,000 clones, around nine tenths of them singletons. The sample was peripheral blood, taken in a trial of Ad26.COV2.S vaccine versus placebo. Receptors originate from a person aged 18-60 years who received the Ad26.COV2.S COVID-19 vaccine or a placebo.

Note on this clone: The same CDR3 can be traced to other DNA sequences in this sample. V is TRBV4-3 and J is TRBJ1-1, with 8 bases aligning to TRBD1. The CDR3 is 15 amino acids. Trimming at V came to 1 base and at J to 5 bases, leaving 6 bases not matched to a gene. Germline lookup yields CDR1 LGHNA and CDR2 YSLEER. The CDR3 loop is CASSQVTGVGTEAFF. The CDR3 DNA reads as TGCGCCAGCAGCCAAGTGACAGGGGTGGGAACTGAAGCTTTCTTT.

A word on this clone: A junction boundary mismatches the germline segment, possibly from a read error. The V gene is TRBV24-1, the J gene TRBJ1-2, with D uncertain. CDR1 and CDR2 from the germline V gene are KGHDR and SFDVKD. The length of the CDR3 is 11 residues. In DNA form, the CDR3 reads TGTGCCACCAGTGATTCAGGTGCGATGCACTTC. Its translation: CATSDSGAMHF.

The V gene is TRBV7-9, the J gene TRBJ1-2; D unresolved. CDR1 SEHNR and CDR2 FQNEAQ come from the germline V gene (reference sequence). The length of the CDR3 is 14 residues. Trimming stripped 1 base from V and 4 bases from J, with 10 bases between. This CDR3 is CASSLGSMAYGYTF. Here the CDR3 DNA reads TGTGCCAGCAGCTTAGGGTCGATGGCCTATGGCTACACCTTC.

The CDR3 DNA reads as TGTGCCAGTAGTATCGGGTCCAGGGACCATGGCTACACCTTC. Translation: CASSIGSRDHGYTF. The J gene is TRBJ1-2, the V gene TRBV19; the D gene is possibly TRBD1 (5 bases). With 3 bases removed from V and 6 bases from J, the gap between germline ends came to 14 bases. From germline, CDR1 is LNHDA and CDR2 SQIVND (reference sequence). The CDR3 loop spans 14 amino acids.

V is TRBV27 and J is TRBJ2-2; 12 bases map to TRBD2. This CDR3 comprises 16 residues. Germline V gene sequence: CDR1 MNHEY, CDR2 SMNVEV (reference sequence). J lost 5 bases, V lost 3 bases, and 4 bases had no gene match. The CDR3 is CASSFSTSGGTGELFF. The CDR3 DNA is TGTGCCAGCAGTTTCTCGACTAGCGGGGGAACCGGGGAGCTGTTTTTT.

The CDR3 reads CASSSVLLGRESADTQYF. The CDR3 region has the DNA TGTGCCAGCAGTTCCGTACTCCTTGGGCGGGAGAGCGCAGATACGCAGTATTTT. This rearrangement joins TRBV28 to TRBJ2-3; 7 bases align to TRBD2. Germline lookup yields CDR1 MDHEN and CDR2 SYDVKM. The CDR3 loop spans 18 amino acids. V lost 4 bases and J lost 4; bases outside the gene matches: 17. Filled out from reference TRBV28 and TRBJ2-3, the complete variable domain reads DVKVTQSSRYLVKRTGEKVFLECVQDMDHENMFWYRQDPGLGLRLIYFSYDVKMKEKGDIPEGYSVSREKKERFSLILESASTNQTSMYLCASSSVLLGRESADTQYFGPGTRLTVL.

The V and J genes are TRBV28 and TRBJ1-5; a possible D gene is TRBD1 (5 bases). Trimming removed 8 bases at V and 3 bases at J, with 11 bases between. The length of the CDR3 is 13 residues. The germline V gene has CDR1 MDHEN and CDR2 SYDVKM. CDR3 nucleotides: TGTGCCAGCGGGGGACGGGACAATCAGCCCCAGCATTTT. Translation: CASGGRDNQPQHF.

The J gene is TRBJ1-2, the V gene TRBV5-6; possible D gene TRBD1, 5 bases. Trimming took 4 bases from V and 8 from J, leaving 15 bases between them. This CDR3 has 13 amino acids. Looked up from germline, CDR1 is SGHDT and CDR2 is YYEEEE. The CDR3 here is CASSPDRAGGYTF. The CDR3 nucleotides are TGTGCCAGCAGCCCGGACCGTGCAGGGGGCTACACCTTC. The entire variable domain, with the rest obtained from reference TRBV5-6 and TRBJ1-2, is as follows: DAGVTQSPTHLIKTRGQQVTLRCSPKSGHDTVSWYQQALGQGPQFIFQYYEEEERQRGNFPDRFSGHQFPNYSSELNVNALLLGDSALYLCASSPDRAGGYTFGSGTRLTVV.

This chain links TRBV9 with TRBJ1-5, with D maybe TRBD1 (5 bases). Germline CDR1 reads SGDLS; CDR2 reads YYNGEE. There are 15 residues in the CDR3. Trimming stripped 7 bases from V and 4 bases from J, with 18 bases between. In nucleotides, the CDR3 is TGTGCCAGCTCCCCGGGGCGGGCGTGGAATCAGCCCCAGCATTTT. This encodes CASSPGRAWNQPQHF.

This chain links TRBV5-6 with TRBJ2-4, with 9 bases aligning to TRBD1. V shed 0 bases and J 5 bases; nucleotides not matched to a gene: 3. Germline V gene lookup returns CDR1 SGHDT and CDR2 YYEEEE. The CDR3 has 15 residues. In DNA form, the CDR3 reads TGTGCCAGCAGCTTGGTGGGACAGGGCGAAAACATTCAGTACTTC. It specifies CASSLVGQGENIQYF.

This clone was seen just once. The genes are TRBV29-1 and TRBJ2-5; D assignment may be TRBD1 or TRBD2 (5 bases each). Germline V gene data show CDR1 as SQVTM and CDR2 as ANQGSEA. The CDR3 totals 13 residues. V gave up 5 bases and J gave up 2 bases, with 12 bases separating them. The CDR3 region has the DNA TGCAGCGTTTCCCGGGACGGACAAGAGACCCAGTACTTC. Protein sequence: CSVSRDGQETQYF.

J is TRBJ1-5 and V is TRBV29-1; D uncertain. V lost 6 bases and J lost 4, with 10 bases in between. Germline V gene sequence: CDR1 SQVTM, CDR2 ANQGSEA. The CDR3 is made up of 12 amino acids. The CDR3 DNA reads as TGCAGCGTACAACAACAGAATCAGCCCCAGCATTTT. Amino acids: CSVQQQNQPQHF. Full variable domain (rest looked up from reference TRBV29-1 and TRBJ1-5): SAVISQKPSRDICQRGTSLTIQCQVDSQVTMMFWYRQQPGQSLTLIATANQGSEATYESGFVIDKFPISRPNLTFSTLTVSNMSPEDSSIYLCSVQQQNQPQHFGDGTRLSIL.

The rearrangement joins TRBV20-1 to TRBJ1-6; 8 bases agree with TRBD1. The CDR3 has 15 amino acids. V was clipped by 3 bases and J by 7 bases; unmatched bases: 8. The germline V gene encodes CDR1 DFQATT and CDR2 SNEGSKA (reference sequence). The CDR3 region has the DNA TGCAGTGCTAGTTTAAGGACAGGGCGGAATTCACCCCTCCACTTT. Protein: CSASLRTGRNSPLHF.

J is TRBJ1-1 and V is TRBV15; 7 bases map to TRBD1. This CDR3 comprises 13 residues. The V and J ends lost 3 bases and 5 bases, in that order; junction bases with no gene match: 3. From germline, CDR1 is LNHNV and CDR2 YYDKDF (reference sequence). The CDR3 DNA sequence: TGTGCCACCAGCAGGCAGGACAGGACTGAAGCTTTCTTT. Residues: CATSRQDRTEAFF.

As to this clone: This specimen includes other DNA sequences encoding the same CDR3. This chain uses TRBV18 with TRBJ1-5; D is perhaps TRBD1 (5 bases). CDR3 length equals 14 residues. Germline lookup yields CDR1 KGHSH and CDR2 LQKENI. V was cut by 4 bases and J by 0 bases, with 7 bases left in between. The CDR3 loop reads CASSLTDSNQPQHF. The CDR3 region has the DNA TGTGCCAGCTCACTGACAGATAGCAATCAGCCCCAGCATTTT.

The chain couples TRBV29-1 to TRBJ1-2, with a possible D match to TRBD1 (6 bases). Germline lookup yields CDR1 SQVTM and CDR2 ANQGSEA. The ends were cut back, 3 bases at V and 10 bases at J, with 12 bases in the middle. CDR3 length equals 11 residues. CDR3 DNA sequence: TGCAGCGTTGACGGACAGCGAGACTACACCTTC. Translation gives CSVDGQRDYTF.

V and J are TRBV27 and TRBJ2-1; D could derive from TRBD1 or TRBD2 (5 bases each). V lost 5 bases and J 4 bases, leaving 12 bases between the germline ends. The length of the CDR3 is 14 residues. Germline CDR1 MNHEY, CDR2 SMNVEV (reference sequence). The CDR3 sequence is CASSRGDSYNEQFF. CDR3 DNA sequence: TGTGCCAGCAGTAGGGGAGACTCTTACAATGAGCAGTTCTTC.